The 5 T cell receptor beta chains below were found in one sample sequenced in a study of OX40 agonist ivuxolimab in advanced cancers. Clones were sequenced by immunoSEQ multiplex PCR, and TCRdb holds only the in-frame ones, with some missing. The data contain roughly 64,000 clones, more than 80% of them singletons. The sample in question was CD4+ or CD8+ T cells sorted from blood, obtained in a trial of the OX40 agonist ivuxolimab. Receptors originate from an adult with an advanced solid tumor such as melanoma, head and neck, liver or kidney cancer.

This chain uses TRBV29-1 with TRBJ1-2; possibly TRBD1 for D (5 bases). Germline V gene lookup returns CDR1 SQVTM and CDR2 ANQGSEA. This CDR3 contains 13 residues. V lost 2 bases and J lost 4, with 11 bases in between. Here the CDR3 DNA reads TGCAGCGTTGAATTGAAGGGACCCTATGGCTACACCTTC. This sequence encodes CSVELKGPYGYTF.

This sequence joins TRBV18 and TRBJ2-5; D not resolved. This CDR3 region has 13 residues. The V gene's germline CDR1 is KGHSH and CDR2 LQKENI. Between the trimmed V and J ends, which lost 3 bases and 4 bases, there was a span of 9 bases. The CDR3 DNA is TGTGCCAGCTCACCTTTGGATGGAGAGACCCAGTACTTC. Translating gives CASSPLDGETQYF.

The J gene is TRBJ2-1, the V gene TRBV12-5; D uncertain. The ends were cut back, 5 bases at V and 1 base at J, with 15 bases in the middle. There are 16 residues in the CDR3. Germline CDR1 LGHNT, CDR2 FRNRAP. CDR3 in amino acids: CASGPRSFGSYNEQFF. Here the CDR3 DNA reads TGTGCTAGTGGTCCCCGGAGTTTCGGGTCCTACAATGAGCAGTTCTTC.

This clone was detected once. The J gene is TRBJ2-7, the V gene TRBV11-1, with 10 bases that match TRBD2. In germline, CDR1 is SGHAT, CDR2 FQDESV (reference sequence). The CDR3 length is 16 residues. The junction had 10 bases not matched to a gene; V was cut back by 5 bases and J by 3 bases. CDR3 DNA sequence: TGTGCCAGCAGCCCTAACTCCGGGACTAGCGTCTACGAGCAGTACTTC. It codes for CASSPNSGTSVYEQYF.

This chain joins TRBV11-2 and TRBJ1-4; 7 bases fit TRBD1. Looked up from germline, CDR1 is SGHAT and CDR2 is FQNNGV. Trimming removed 0 bases from V and 7 bases from J; junction bases left unmatched: 5. This CDR3 has 15 residues. CDR3 amino acids: CASSLERRQGEKLFF. The DNA of the CDR3 is TGTGCCAGCAGCTTAGAGAGGAGACAGGGTGAAAAACTGTTTTTT.